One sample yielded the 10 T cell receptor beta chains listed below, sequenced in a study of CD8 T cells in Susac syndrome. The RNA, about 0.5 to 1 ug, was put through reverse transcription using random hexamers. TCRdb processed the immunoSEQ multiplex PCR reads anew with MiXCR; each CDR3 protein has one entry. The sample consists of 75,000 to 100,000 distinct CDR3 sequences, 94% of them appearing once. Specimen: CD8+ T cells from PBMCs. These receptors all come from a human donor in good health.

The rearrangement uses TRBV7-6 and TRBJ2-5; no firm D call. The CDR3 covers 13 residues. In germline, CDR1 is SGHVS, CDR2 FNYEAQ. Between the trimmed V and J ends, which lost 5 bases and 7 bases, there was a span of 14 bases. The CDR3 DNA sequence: TGTGCCAGCAGCCCCTCCGGCTTGGGGACCCAGTACTTC. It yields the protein CASSPSGLGTQYF.

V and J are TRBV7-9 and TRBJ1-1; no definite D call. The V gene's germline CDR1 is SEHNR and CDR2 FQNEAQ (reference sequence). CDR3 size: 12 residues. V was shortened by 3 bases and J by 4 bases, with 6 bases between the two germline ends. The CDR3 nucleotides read TGTGCCAGCAGCTTTAGGGTCACTGAAGCTTTCTTT. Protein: CASSFRVTEAFF.

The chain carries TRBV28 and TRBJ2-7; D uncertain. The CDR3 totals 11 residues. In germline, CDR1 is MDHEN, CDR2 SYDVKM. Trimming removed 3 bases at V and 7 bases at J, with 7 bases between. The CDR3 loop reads CASSFEGEQYV. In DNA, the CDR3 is TGTGCCAGCAGTTTTGAAGGGGAGCAGTACGTC.

CDR3 protein: CSAREQGELFF. The CDR3 DNA is TGCAGTGCTAGAGAACAGGGGGAGCTGTTTTTT. The chain is built from TRBV20-1 and TRBJ2-2, with D uncertain. Trimming left V 0 bases short and J 8 bases short, with 4 bases between. Germline V gene data show CDR1 as DFQATT and CDR2 as SNEGSKA (reference sequence). The CDR3 has 11 amino acids.

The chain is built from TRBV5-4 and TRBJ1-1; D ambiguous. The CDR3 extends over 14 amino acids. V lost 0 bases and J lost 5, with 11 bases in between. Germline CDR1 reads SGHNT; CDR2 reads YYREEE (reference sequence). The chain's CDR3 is CASSLEGLGTEAFF. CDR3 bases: TGTGCCAGCAGCTTGGAGGGCCTTGGGACTGAAGCTTTCTTT. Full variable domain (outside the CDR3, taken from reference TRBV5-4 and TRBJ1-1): ETGVTQSPTHLIKTRGQQVTLRCSSQSGHNTVSWYQQALGQGPQFIFQYYREEENGRGNFPPRFSGLQFPNYSSELNVNALELDDSALYLCASSLEGLGTEAFFGQGTRLTVV.

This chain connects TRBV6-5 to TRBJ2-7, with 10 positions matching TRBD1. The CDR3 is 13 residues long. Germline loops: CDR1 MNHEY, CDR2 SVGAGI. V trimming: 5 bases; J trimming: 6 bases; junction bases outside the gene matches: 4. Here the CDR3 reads CASSKGQGIEQYF. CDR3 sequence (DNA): TGTGCCAGCAGTAAGGGACAGGGGATCGAGCAGTACTTC.

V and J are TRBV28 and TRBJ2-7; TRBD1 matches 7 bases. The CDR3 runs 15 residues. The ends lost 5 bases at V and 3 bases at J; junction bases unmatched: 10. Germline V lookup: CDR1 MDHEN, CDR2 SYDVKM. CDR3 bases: TGTGCCAGCAGTCGGCTGGGGACAGTCGGCTACGAGCAGTACGTC. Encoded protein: CASSRLGTVGYEQYV.

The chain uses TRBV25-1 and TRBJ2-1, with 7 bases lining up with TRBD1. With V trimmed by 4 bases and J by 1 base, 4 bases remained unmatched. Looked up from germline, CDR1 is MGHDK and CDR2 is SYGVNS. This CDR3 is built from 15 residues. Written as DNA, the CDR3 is TGTGCCAGCAGTGCGCACAGGGGTTCCTACAATGAGCAGTTCTTC. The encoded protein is CASSAHRGSYNEQFF.

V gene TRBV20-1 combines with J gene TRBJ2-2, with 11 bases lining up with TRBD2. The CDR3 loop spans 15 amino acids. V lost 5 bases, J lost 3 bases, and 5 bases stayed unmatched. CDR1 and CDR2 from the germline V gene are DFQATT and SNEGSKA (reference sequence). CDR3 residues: CSAPLAGAHTGELFF. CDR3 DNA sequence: TGCAGTGCTCCACTAGCGGGGGCCCACACCGGGGAGCTGTTTTTT.

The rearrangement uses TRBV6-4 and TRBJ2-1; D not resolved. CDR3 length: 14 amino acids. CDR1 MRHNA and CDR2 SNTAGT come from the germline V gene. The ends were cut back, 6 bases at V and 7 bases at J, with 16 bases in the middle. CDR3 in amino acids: CASSQGLSANEQFF. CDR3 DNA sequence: TGTGCCAGCAGCCAAGGTCTATCGGCAAATGAGCAGTTCTTC.